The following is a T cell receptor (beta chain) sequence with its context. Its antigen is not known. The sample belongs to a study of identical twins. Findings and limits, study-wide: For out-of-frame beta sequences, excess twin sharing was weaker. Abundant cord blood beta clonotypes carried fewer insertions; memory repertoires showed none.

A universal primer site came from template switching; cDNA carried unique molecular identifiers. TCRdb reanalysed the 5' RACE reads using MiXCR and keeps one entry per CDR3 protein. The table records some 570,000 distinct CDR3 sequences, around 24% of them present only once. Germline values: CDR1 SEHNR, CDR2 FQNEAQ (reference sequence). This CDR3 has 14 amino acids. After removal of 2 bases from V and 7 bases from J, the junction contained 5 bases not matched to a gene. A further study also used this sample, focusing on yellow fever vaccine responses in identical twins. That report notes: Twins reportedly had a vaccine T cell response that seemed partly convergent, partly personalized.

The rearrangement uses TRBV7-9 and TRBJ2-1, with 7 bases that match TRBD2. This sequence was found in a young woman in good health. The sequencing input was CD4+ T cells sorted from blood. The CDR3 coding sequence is TGTGCCAGCAGCTTAATAGCGGGCGAGAATGAGCAGTTCTTC. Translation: CASSLIAGENEQFF. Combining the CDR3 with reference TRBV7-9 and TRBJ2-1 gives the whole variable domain DTGVSQNPRHKITKRGQNVTFRCDPISEHNRLYWYRQTLGQGPEFLTYFQNEAQLEKSRLLSDRFSAERPKGSFSTLEIQRTEQGDSAMYLCASSLIAGENEQFFGPGTRLTVL.